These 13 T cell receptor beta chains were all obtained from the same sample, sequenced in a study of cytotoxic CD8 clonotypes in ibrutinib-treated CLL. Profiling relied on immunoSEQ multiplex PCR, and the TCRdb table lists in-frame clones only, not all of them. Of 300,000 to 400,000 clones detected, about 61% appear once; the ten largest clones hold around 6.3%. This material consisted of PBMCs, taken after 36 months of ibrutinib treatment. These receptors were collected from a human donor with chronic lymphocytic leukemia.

CDR3 sequence: CATSRARVGATEAFF. CDR3 DNA sequence: TGTGCCACCAGCAGAGCCCGCGTGGGGGCCACTGAAGCTTTCTTT. The V and J genes are TRBV15 and TRBJ1-1, with D maybe TRBD1 (6 bases). The CDR3 is 15 residues long. V was trimmed by 1 base and J by 4 bases, leaving 13 bases between them. The V gene's germline CDR1 is LNHNV and CDR2 YYDKDF (reference sequence).

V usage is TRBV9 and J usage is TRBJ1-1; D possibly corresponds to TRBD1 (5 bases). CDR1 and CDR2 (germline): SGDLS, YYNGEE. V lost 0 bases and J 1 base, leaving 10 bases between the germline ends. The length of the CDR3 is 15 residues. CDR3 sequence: CASSVESRENTEAFF. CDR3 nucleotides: TGTGCCAGCAGCGTAGAATCCAGGGAGAACACTGAAGCTTTCTTT.

The CDR3 protein is CASSPGLALNEQYF. The CDR3 region has the DNA TGTGCCAGCTCACCAGGACTAGCGCTCAACGAGCAGTACTTC. The gene calls are TRBV18 and TRBJ2-7; 9 nucleotides align to TRBD2. This CDR3 is 14 amino acids long. With V trimmed by 2 bases and J by 5 bases, 4 bases remained unmatched. The germline gives CDR1 KGHSH, CDR2 LQKENI.

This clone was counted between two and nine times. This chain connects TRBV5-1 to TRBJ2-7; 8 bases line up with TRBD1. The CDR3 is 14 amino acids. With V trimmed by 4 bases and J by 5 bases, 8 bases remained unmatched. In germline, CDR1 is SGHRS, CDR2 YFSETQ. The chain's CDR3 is CASSPTGALDEQYF. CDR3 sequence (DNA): TGCGCCAGCAGCCCGACAGGGGCTCTGGACGAGCAGTACTTC. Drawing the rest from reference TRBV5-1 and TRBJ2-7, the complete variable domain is KAGVTQTPRYLIKTRGQQVTLSCSPISGHRSVSWYQQTPGQGLQFLFEYFSETQRNKGNFPGRFSGRQFSNSRSEMNVSTLELGDSALYLCASSPTGALDEQYFGPGTRLTVT.

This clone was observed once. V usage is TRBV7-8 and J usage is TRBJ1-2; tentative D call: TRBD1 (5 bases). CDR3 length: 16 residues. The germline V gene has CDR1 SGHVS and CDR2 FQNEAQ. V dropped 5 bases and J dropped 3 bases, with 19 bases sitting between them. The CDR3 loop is CASSLSSQGLDYGYTF. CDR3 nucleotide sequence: TGTGCCAGCAGCCTATCGAGCCAGGGCCTAGACTATGGCTACACCTTC.

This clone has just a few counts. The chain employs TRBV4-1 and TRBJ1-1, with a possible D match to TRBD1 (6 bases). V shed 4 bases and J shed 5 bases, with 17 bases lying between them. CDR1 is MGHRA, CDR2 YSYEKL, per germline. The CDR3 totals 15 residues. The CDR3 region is CASSPWGQGQTEAFF. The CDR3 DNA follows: TGCGCCAGCAGCCCTTGGGGGCAGGGCCAGACTGAAGCTTTCTTT.

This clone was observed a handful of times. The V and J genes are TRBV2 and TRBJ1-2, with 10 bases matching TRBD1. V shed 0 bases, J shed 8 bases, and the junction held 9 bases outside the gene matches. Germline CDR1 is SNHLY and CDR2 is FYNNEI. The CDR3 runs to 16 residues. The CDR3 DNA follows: TGTGCCAGCAGTGAAGCGCGGCTTGGGACAGGGGACGGCTACACCTTC. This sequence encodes CASSEARLGTGDGYTF.

CDR3 nucleotide sequence: TGTGCCAGCAGCTTAGATACCCCTATTGCTAGCGGGGGATACGAGCAGTACTTC. This translates into CASSLDTPIASGGYEQYF. V is TRBV7-6 and J is TRBJ2-7; 10 nucleotides align to TRBD2. Germline V gives CDR1 SGHVS, CDR2 FNYEAQ. The ends lost 1 base at V and 4 bases at J; junction bases unmatched: 13. The CDR3 contains 18 residues.

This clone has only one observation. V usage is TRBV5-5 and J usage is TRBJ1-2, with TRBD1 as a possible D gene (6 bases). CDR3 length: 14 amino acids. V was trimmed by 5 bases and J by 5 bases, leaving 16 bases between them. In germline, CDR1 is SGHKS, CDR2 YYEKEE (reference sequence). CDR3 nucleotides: TGTGCCAGCAGGCCGACTGGGACAAATTATGGCTACACCTTC. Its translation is CASRPTGTNYGYTF.

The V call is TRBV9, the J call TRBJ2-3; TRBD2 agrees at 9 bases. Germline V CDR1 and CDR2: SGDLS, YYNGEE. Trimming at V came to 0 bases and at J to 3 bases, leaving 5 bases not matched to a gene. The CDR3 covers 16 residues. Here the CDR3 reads CASSVVGGRATDTQYF. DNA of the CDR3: TGTGCCAGCAGCGTAGTGGGCGGGAGGGCTACAGATACGCAGTATTTT.

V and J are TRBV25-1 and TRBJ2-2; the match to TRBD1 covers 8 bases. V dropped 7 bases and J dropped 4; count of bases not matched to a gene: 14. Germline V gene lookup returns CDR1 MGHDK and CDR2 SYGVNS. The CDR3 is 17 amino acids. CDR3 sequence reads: CASTLAPQGAITGELFF. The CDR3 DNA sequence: TGTGCCAGCACACTCGCGCCGCAGGGGGCTATCACCGGGGAGCTGTTTTTT.

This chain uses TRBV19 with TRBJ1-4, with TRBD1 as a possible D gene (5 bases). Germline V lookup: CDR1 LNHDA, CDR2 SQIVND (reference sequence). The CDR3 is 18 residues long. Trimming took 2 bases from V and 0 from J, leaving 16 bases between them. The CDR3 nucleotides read TGTGCCAGTAGTATAAAAGGGGCAGGATTTGCAACTAATGAAAAACTGTTTTTT. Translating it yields CASSIKGAGFATNEKLFF.

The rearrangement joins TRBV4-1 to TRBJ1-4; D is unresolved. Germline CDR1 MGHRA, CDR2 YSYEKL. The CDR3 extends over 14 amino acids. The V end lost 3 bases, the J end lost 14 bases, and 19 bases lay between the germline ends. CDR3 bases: TGCGCCAGCAGCCAGACACCTACGGACTGGGATCTGTTTTTT. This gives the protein CASSQTPTDWDLFF.